This TCR beta chain was sequenced during a study of blood T cell repertoires in COVID-19. At the level of the study: T cells, B-cell-depleted T cells, or PBMCs supplied cDNA or gDNA.

The V gene end was trimmed by 8 bases and the J gene end by 3 bases; junction bases not matched to a gene: 7. This CDR3 comprises 17 residues. CDR1 is LNHDA, CDR2 SQIVND, per germline (reference sequence). Data came from immunoSEQ multiplex PCR; TCRdb stores just in-frame clones and leaves some out. The profile shows under 250,000 clones, roughly four fifths of them singletons. Input material: peripheral blood. The rearrangement uses TRBV19 and TRBJ2-2; 15 bases fit TRBD2. The receptor was derived from a man over 45 with active or convalescent COVID-19. CDR3 DNA sequence: TGTGCCAGTGCCCGGGGACTAGCGGGGGGATACACCGGGGAGCTGTTTTTT. Translated: CASARGLAGGYTGELFF.